These 30 T cell receptor beta chains were sequenced from one sample in a study of blood T cells in healthy people across ages. Primers used in a second PCR of about 7 to 12 cycles were a sample-barcoded 5' primer and a J-beta primer mix. Each CDR3 protein is one row after TCRdb ran MiXCR on the 5' RACE reads. The table records about 800,000 distinct CDR3 sequences, roughly 25% of them present only once. The same sample was also studied in work on T cells of mothers and their children.

The sequenced material came from blood. The receptors were gathered from a boy aged 5-17 years in good health.

The chain is built from TRBV12-3 or TRBV12-4 and TRBJ2-5, with 7 nucleotides matching TRBD1. The J call may be incorrect, as the DNA end agrees better with TRBJ2-7. The CDR3 extends over 17 amino acids. This CDR3 is CASSLGTGRLSSYEQYF. CDR3 coding DNA: TGTGCCAGCAGTTTAGGGACAGGCCGACTGAGCTCCTACGAGCAGTACTTC.

This clonotype was seen more than once but under ten times. This chain links TRBV7-2 with TRBJ1-6; D is unclear. Germline-derived CDR1 and CDR2 are SGHTA and FQGNSA. The CDR3 sequence is 13 residues long. Between the trimmed V and J ends, which lost 1 base and 10 bases, there was a span of 8 bases. The CDR3 DNA reads TGTGCCAGCAGCTTAGACAGCCGATCACCCCTCCACTTT. Protein sequence: CASSLDSRSPLHF.

This clonotype was detected a few times. The rearrangement uses TRBV3-1 and TRBJ2-3; no definite D call. The CDR3 runs 15 residues. The ends were cut back, 4 bases at V and 0 bases at J, with 11 bases in the middle. Germline-derived CDR1 and CDR2 are LGHDT and YNNKEL (reference sequence). The CDR3 nucleotides read TGTGCCAGCAGCCCTAACATGGGGAGCACAGATACGCAGTATTTT. This translates into CASSPNMGSTDTQYF.

The sample holds a few counts of this clonotype. The chain links TRBV28 to TRBJ1-2; D gene uncertain. V was shortened by 9 bases and J by 0 bases, with 14 bases between the two germline ends. The CDR3 has 14 amino acids. Germline V gene data show CDR1 as MDHEN and CDR2 as SYDVKM. CDR3 DNA sequence: TGTGCCAGTAGGAGTGGGTCTACTAACTATGGCTACACCTTC. This translates into CASRSGSTNYGYTF.

This clonotype was counted between two and nine times. V gene TRBV7-2 combines with J gene TRBJ2-5; TRBD2 aligns across 14 bases. CDR3 length equals 16 residues. Unmatched junction bases numbered 6, after V lost 5 bases and J lost 4 bases. Germline V CDR1 and CDR2: SGHTA, FQGNSA. CDR3 sequence (DNA): TGTGCCAGCAGCACAGGGACTAGCGGGGGAATAGAGACCCAGTACTTC. This encodes CASSTGTSGGIETQYF.

There are a few counts of this clonotype. This chain links TRBV15 with TRBJ2-4; 7 bases map to TRBD2. This CDR3 region has 15 residues. Trimming took 1 base from V and 8 from J; bases not matched to a gene: 8. Germline CDR1 reads LNHNV; CDR2 reads YYDKDF (reference sequence). The CDR3 DNA is TGTGCCACCAGCAGAGGGGAGGGTACCCAGGACATTCAGTACTTC. Its protein is CATSRGEGTQDIQYF. Filled out from reference TRBV15 and TRBJ2-4, the complete variable domain reads DAMVIQNPRYQVTQFGKPVTLSCSQTLNHNVMYWYQQKSSQAPKLLFHYYDKDFNNEADTPDNFQSRRPNTSFCFLDIRSPGLGDTAMYLCATSRGEGTQDIQYFGAGTRLSVL.

This clonotype was seen a handful of times. The V call is TRBV10-3, the J call TRBJ2-7; TRBD1 or TRBD2 may be the D gene (6 bases each). The germline V gene has CDR1 ENHRY and CDR2 SYGVKD. The CDR3 loop spans 16 amino acids. The V end was cut by 11 bases, the J end by 1 base, with 24 bases between. This chain's CDR3 is CASRTEGLAGSYEQYF. The CDR3 region has the DNA TGTGCCTCCCGGACAGAGGGACTGGCGGGGTCCTACGAGCAGTACTTC.

This clonotype has a handful of counts. J is TRBJ1-2 and V is TRBV20-1; D is unclear. The CDR3 covers 12 residues. Per the germline V gene, CDR1 is DFQATT and CDR2 is SNEGSKA (reference sequence). The V end was cut by 4 bases, the J end by 7 bases, with 13 bases between. CDR3 bases: TGCAGTGCTACGGACTGGACGGCTGGCTACACCTTC. Its translation is CSATDWTAGYTF.

The CDR3 bases are TGTGCCAGCAGCTTAGAGGGCAGGCACTCCTACAATGAGCAGTTCTTC. Residues: CASSLEGRHSYNEQFF. The chain couples TRBV7-9 to TRBJ2-1, with D unclear. This CDR3 has 16 residues. Looked up from germline, CDR1 is SEHNR and CDR2 is FQNEAQ (reference sequence). V dropped 1 base and J dropped 0 bases, with 10 bases sitting between them.

This clonotype has more than one count but fewer than ten. This rearrangement joins TRBV6-1 to TRBJ2-6; TRBD1 matches at 8 bases. The CDR3 is 17 residues long. Germline CDR1 MNHNS, CDR2 SASEGT. J was trimmed by 2 bases and V by 4 bases; bases with no gene match: 7. CDR3: CASSASRQGTGANVLTF. CDR3 bases: TGTGCCAGCAGTGCCAGCAGACAGGGGACTGGGGCCAACGTCCTGACTTTC.

This clonotype was seen repeatedly, ten times or more. A read error may account for a junction end that differs from germline. V and J are TRBV5-1 and TRBJ2-5; D unresolved. Germline V gene lookup returns CDR1 SGHRS and CDR2 YFSETQ. CDR3 length: 14 amino acids. The CDR3 loop is CASSLVAVQETQYF. In DNA, the CDR3 is TGTGCCAGCAGCTTAGTGGCGGTTCAAGAGACCCAGTACTTC.

This clonotype came up many times. The rearrangement uses TRBV6-2 or TRBV6-3 and TRBJ2-7; tentatively, D is TRBD1 (6 bases). Trimming took off 2 bases at V and 5 bases at J, with 13 bases between the two ends. This CDR3 spans 14 amino acids. CDR1 MNHEY and CDR2 SVGEGT come from the germline V gene. In DNA form, the CDR3 reads TGTGCCAGCAGTTACCCCCAGCCAGGGGACGAGCAGTACTTC. It specifies CASSYPQPGDEQYF.

This clonotype came up a few times. This sequence joins TRBV21-1 and TRBJ2-5. TRBV21-1 is tagged as a pseudogene. The CDR3 sequence is 13 residues long. CDR3 bases: TGTGCCAGCAGCAAAGTATGTGAAGAGACCCAGTACTTC. Its protein product is CASSKVCEETQYF.

The gene calls are TRBV29-1 and TRBJ2-7, with 14 bases aligning to TRBD2. With V trimmed by 6 bases and J by 8 bases, 3 bases remained unmatched. CDR1 and CDR2 from the germline V gene are SQVTM and ANQGSEA. CDR3 length: 12 residues. The DNA for the CDR3 is TGCAGCGTAGGGACTAGCGGGGGCCAGCAGTACTTC. Amino acids: CSVGTSGGQQYF.

The sample holds many counts of this clonotype. The chain recombines TRBV3-1 with TRBJ2-5; TRBD2 agrees at 7 bases. J lost 2 bases, V lost 1 base, and 13 bases had no gene match. The CDR3 runs to 18 residues. CDR1 and CDR2 from the germline V gene are LGHDT and YNNKEL (reference sequence). The CDR3 region is CASSQASFVAGAQETQYF. CDR3 in DNA: TGTGCCAGCAGCCAAGCGTCCTTCGTGGCGGGAGCTCAAGAGACCCAGTACTTC.

This chain uses TRBV12-3 or TRBV12-4 with TRBJ2-3; 10 nucleotides line up with TRBD2. CDR3 length equals 15 residues. With 6 bases clipped from V and 6 bases from J, the junction kept 9 bases outside the gene matches. DNA for the CDR3: TGTGCCAGCAGGCGGACTAGCGGAGGGGGGGATACGCAGTATTTT. Protein sequence: CASRRTSGGGDTQYF.

This clonotype turned up a few times. V and J are TRBV12-5 and TRBJ2-1; no firm D call. Per the germline V gene, CDR1 is LGHNT and CDR2 is FRNRAP. The V and J ends lost 6 bases and 5 bases respectively, with 5 bases between them. This CDR3 spans 11 amino acids. The CDR3: CASGQNNEQFF. The DNA of the CDR3 is TGTGCTAGTGGGCAAAACAATGAGCAGTTCTTC.

This clonotype turned up a few times. V is TRBV4-2 and J is TRBJ1-1; D ambiguous. Germline V CDR1 and CDR2: LGHNA, YNFKEQ. V lost 4 bases to trimming and J lost 1 base, with 16 bases between them. This CDR3 is 16 amino acids long. The CDR3 protein is CASSRVEWAGNTEAFF. The CDR3 bases are TGTGCCAGCAGCCGCGTTGAGTGGGCTGGGAACACTGAAGCTTTCTTT.

At least ten counts were recorded for this clonotype. This chain links TRBV20-1 with TRBJ2-7; 9 bases align to TRBD2. Trimming removed 0 bases from V and 4 bases from J; junction bases left unmatched: 10. The CDR3 is made up of 16 amino acids. CDR1 DFQATT and CDR2 SNEGSKA come from the germline V gene (reference sequence). This CDR3 reads CSARDLAGGDIYEQYF. The DNA for the CDR3 is TGCAGTGCTAGAGATCTGGCGGGGGGGGATATTTACGAGCAGTACTTC.

This clonotype has more than one count but fewer than ten. The chain combines TRBV2 with TRBJ1-5, with D uncertain. CDR1 and CDR2 (germline): SNHLY, FYNNEI. Trimming pared 3 bases from V and 4 bases from J, leaving 10 bases between. This CDR3 has 14 residues. The CDR3 loop is CASSDLRFNQPQHF. The CDR3 DNA reads TGTGCCAGCAGTGATCTCAGGTTTAATCAGCCCCAGCATTTT. Filled out from reference TRBV2 and TRBJ1-5, the complete variable domain reads EPEVTQTPSHQVTQMGQEVILRCVPISNHLYFYWYRQILGQKVEFLVSFYNNEISEKSEIFDDQFSVERPDGSNFTLKIRSTKLEDSAMYFCASSDLRFNQPQHFGDGTRLSIL.

The rearrangement joins TRBV7-2 to TRBJ2-7, with a tentative D call TRBD2 (5 bases). The germline V gene encodes CDR1 SGHTA and CDR2 FQGNSA. The CDR3 runs 16 residues. Trimming stripped 5 bases from V and 2 bases from J, with 19 bases between. Here the CDR3 reads CASSAARGSYPYEQYF. The DNA for the CDR3 is TGTGCCAGCAGCGCGGCCCGGGGTTCCTACCCCTACGAGCAGTACTTC.

This clonotype showed up just once. V usage is TRBV7-9 and J usage is TRBJ2-1, with 7 nucleotides matching TRBD2. Trimming took 5 bases from V and 2 from J; bases not matched to a gene: 12. CDR3 length: 17 amino acids. Germline V gene sequence: CDR1 SEHNR, CDR2 FQNEAQ (reference sequence). The CDR3 is CASSPRGGAEPYNEQFF. The CDR3 DNA sequence: TGTGCCAGCAGCCCGCGGGGAGGGGCGGAACCCTACAATGAGCAGTTCTTC.

The rearrangement joins TRBV6-2 or TRBV6-3 to TRBJ2-7, with TRBD1 matching 10 bases. The length of the CDR3 is 15 residues. Germline values: CDR1 MNHEY, CDR2 SVGEGT. V dropped 7 bases and J dropped 5; count of bases not matched to a gene: 11. CDR3 residues: CASTYTGTGANEQYF. The CDR3 DNA sequence: TGTGCCAGCACTTATACCGGGACAGGGGCCAACGAGCAGTACTTC.

This clonotype was observed at least ten times. The chain couples TRBV7-6 to TRBJ2-2; D tentatively fits TRBD1 or TRBD2 (6 bases each). V was clipped by 6 bases and J by 5 bases, with 16 bases between them. Germline V gene lookup returns CDR1 SGHVS and CDR2 FNYEAQ. CDR3 length equals 15 residues. The CDR3 spells CASSLRGQDTGELFF. DNA of the CDR3: TGTGCCAGCAGTCTCCGGGGGCAGGATACCGGGGAGCTGTTTTTT.

This clonotype has just a few counts. This sequence joins TRBV5-1 and TRBJ2-1; 8 nucleotides agree with TRBD2. The CDR3 spans 13 residues. In germline, CDR1 is SGHRS, CDR2 YFSETQ. V shed 6 bases, J shed 7 bases, and the junction held 6 bases outside the gene matches. The CDR3 bases are TGCGCCAGCAACTTAGTAGCGGGGAATGAGCAGTTCTTC. Residues: CASNLVAGNEQFF.

The chain joins TRBV5-1 to TRBJ1-2, with 7 nucleotides matching TRBD1. The trim removed 4 bases at V and 5 bases at J, leaving 8 bases unmatched. The CDR3 has 14 amino acids. The germline V gene encodes CDR1 SGHRS and CDR2 YFSETQ. For the CDR3, the DNA is TGCGCCAGCAGCCGGGACAGAGGATTGTATGGCTACACCTTC. Its translation: CASSRDRGLYGYTF.

This clonotype was counted a few times. The chain is built from TRBV7-2 and TRBJ2-7; no clear D. Germline V gene sequence: CDR1 SGHTA, CDR2 FQGNSA. Trimming shortened V by 6 bases and J by 3 bases, and 18 bases separated the two germline ends. The CDR3 has 15 residues. In DNA, the CDR3 is TGTGCCAGCAGTCCGGTGTGGGGTGAGCTCTACGAGCAGTACTTC. Protein product: CASSPVWGELYEQYF. The full variable domain, with the rest looked up from reference TRBV7-2 and TRBJ2-7, is GAGVSQSPSNKVTEKGKDVELRCDPISGHTALYWYRQSLGQGLEFLIYFQGNSAPDKSGLPSDRFSAERTGGSVSTLTIQRTQQEDSAVYLCASSPVWGELYEQYFGPGTRLTVT.

This clonotype was picked up a small number of times. The genes are TRBV7-2 and TRBJ2-5; the match to TRBD2 covers 8 bases. The end of the DNA is better explained by TRBJ2-1, so the J call may be wrong. This CDR3 contains 17 residues. Germline CDR1 and CDR2: SGHTA and FQGNSA. CDR3 sequence (DNA): TGTGCCAGCAGCTTAGATTTGACTAGCGCCTTCTACAATGAGCAGTTCTTC. As protein: CASSLDLTSAFYNEQFF.

The rearrangement links TRBV4-3 to TRBJ1-2; D is possibly TRBD1 (6 bases). The CDR3 loop spans 15 amino acids. In germline, CDR1 is LGHNA, CDR2 YSLEER. With 0 bases removed from V and 4 bases from J, the gap between germline ends came to 12 bases. DNA for the CDR3: TGCGCCAGCAGCCAAGATTGGCGGGGGGCCTATGGCTACACCTTC. Translated, it gives CASSQDWRGAYGYTF.

J is TRBJ2-1 and V is TRBV4-2, with 11 bases identical to TRBD2. V shed 1 base, J shed 4 bases, and the junction held 3 bases outside the gene matches. The CDR3 loop spans 16 amino acids. Per germline, CDR1 LGHNA and CDR2 YNFKEQ. CDR3 protein: CASSQGTSGYYNEQFF. CDR3 nucleotide sequence: TGTGCCAGCAGCCAAGGGACTAGCGGGTATTACAATGAGCAGTTCTTC.